This T cell receptor beta chain is from a study of T-cell memory formation after mild COVID-19. Trimming left V 4 bases short and J 4 bases short, with 9 bases between. The CDR3 totals 13 residues. The germline V gene encodes CDR1 SGDLS and CDR2 YYNGEE. TCRdb independently ran MiXCR on the 5' RACE reads; one entry per CDR3 protein. The sample has a few hundred thousand distinct CDR3 sequences; about 15% are singletons. The sample holds a few counts of this clonotype. The sequenced material came from PBMCs or a T cell subset sorted from them (not recorded which). The gene calls are TRBV9 and TRBJ1-3; D remains ambiguous. This clonotype was sampled from a man aged 18 to 35 who had mild COVID-19 (a few samples of this study predate the infection). Cell type and time point are not known. The CDR3 DNA reads as TGTGCCAGCAGCATAAATCAGGGAAACACCATATATTTT. Its protein is CASSINQGNTIYF.